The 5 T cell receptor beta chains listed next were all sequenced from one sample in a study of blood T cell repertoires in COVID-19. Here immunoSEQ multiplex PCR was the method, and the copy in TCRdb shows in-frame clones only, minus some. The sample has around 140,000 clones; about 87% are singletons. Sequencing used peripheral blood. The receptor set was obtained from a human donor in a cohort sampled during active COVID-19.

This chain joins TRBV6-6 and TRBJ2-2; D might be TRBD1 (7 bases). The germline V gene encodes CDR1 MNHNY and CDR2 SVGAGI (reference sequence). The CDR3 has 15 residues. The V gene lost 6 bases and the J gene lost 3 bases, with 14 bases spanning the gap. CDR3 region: CASSTSRGDTGELFF. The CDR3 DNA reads TGTGCCAGCAGCACCTCCAGGGGGGACACCGGGGAGCTGTTTTTT.

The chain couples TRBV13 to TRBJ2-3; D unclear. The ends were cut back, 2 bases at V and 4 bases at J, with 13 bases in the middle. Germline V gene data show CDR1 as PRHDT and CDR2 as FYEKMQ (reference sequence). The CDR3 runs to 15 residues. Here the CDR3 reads CASSLLGSWADTQYF. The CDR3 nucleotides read TGTGCCAGCAGCTTACTGGGCAGTTGGGCAGATACGCAGTATTTT.

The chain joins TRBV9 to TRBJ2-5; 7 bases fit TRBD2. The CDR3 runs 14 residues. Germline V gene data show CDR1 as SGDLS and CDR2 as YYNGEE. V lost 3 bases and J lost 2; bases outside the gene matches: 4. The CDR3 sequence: CASSASGEQETQYF. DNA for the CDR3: TGTGCCAGCAGCGCGAGCGGGGAGCAAGAGACCCAGTACTTC.

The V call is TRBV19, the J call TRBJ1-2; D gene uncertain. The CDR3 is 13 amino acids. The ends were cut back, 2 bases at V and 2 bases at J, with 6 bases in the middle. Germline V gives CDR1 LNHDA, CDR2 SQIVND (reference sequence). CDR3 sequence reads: CASSISRNYGYTF. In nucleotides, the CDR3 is TGTGCCAGTAGTATATCCAGGAACTATGGCTACACCTTC. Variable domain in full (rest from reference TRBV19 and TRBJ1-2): DGGITQSPKYLFRKEGQNVTLSCEQNLNHDAMYWYRQDPGQGLRLIYYSQIVNDFQKGDIAEGYSVSREKKESFPLTVTSAQKNPTAFYLCASSISRNYGYTFGSGTRLTVV.

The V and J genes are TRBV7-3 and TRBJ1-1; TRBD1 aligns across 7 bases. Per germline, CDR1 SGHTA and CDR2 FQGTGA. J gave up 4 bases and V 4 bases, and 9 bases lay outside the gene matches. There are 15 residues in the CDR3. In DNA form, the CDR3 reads TGTGCCAGCAGCTCCGGAGGAGGGGGCGGCACTGAAGCTTTCTTT. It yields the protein CASSSGGGGGTEAFF.